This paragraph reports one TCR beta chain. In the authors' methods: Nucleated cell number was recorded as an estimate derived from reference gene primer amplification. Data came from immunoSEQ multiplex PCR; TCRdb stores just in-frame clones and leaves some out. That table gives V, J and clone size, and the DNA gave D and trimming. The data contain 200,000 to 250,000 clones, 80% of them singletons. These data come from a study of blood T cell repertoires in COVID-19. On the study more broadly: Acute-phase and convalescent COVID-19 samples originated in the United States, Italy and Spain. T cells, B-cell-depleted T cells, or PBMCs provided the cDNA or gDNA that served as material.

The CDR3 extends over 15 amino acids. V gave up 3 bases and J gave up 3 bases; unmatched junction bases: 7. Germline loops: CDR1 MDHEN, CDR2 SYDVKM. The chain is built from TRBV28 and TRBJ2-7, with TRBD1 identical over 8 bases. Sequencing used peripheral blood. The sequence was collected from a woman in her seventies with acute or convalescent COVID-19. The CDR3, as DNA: TGTGCCAGCAGTTTTCGGGGACAGGTCATCTACGAGCAGTACTTC. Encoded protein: CASSFRGQVIYEQYF.